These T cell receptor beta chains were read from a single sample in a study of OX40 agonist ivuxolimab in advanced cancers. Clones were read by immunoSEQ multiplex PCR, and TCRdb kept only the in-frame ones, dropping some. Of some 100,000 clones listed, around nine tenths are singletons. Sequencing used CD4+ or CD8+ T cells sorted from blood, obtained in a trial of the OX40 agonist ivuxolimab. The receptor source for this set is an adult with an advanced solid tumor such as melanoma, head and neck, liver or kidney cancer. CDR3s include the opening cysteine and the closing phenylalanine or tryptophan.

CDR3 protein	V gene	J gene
CASSLDQGRETQYF	TRBV7-9	TRBJ2-5
CASSFFDLGRSYEQYF	TRBV5-1	TRBJ2-7
CASSFGLDTDTQYF	TRBV7-9	TRBJ2-3
CASSFWTATNEKLFF	TRBV7-9	TRBJ1-4
CASSISGGLPTEAFF	TRBV19	TRBJ1-1
CASSLAQGVFGGGVF	TRBV7-2	TRBJ2-1
CASNPTGGLGGYTF	TRBV6-6	TRBJ1-2
CAISNQGDQPQHF	TRBV10-3	TRBJ1-5
CAWTSGGYNEQFF	TRBV30	TRBJ2-1
CASSLALTNTEAFF	TRBV7-2	TRBJ1-1
CATGGQGGGYTF	TRBV10-2	TRBJ1-2
CASSWTWTGELFF	TRBV11-3	TRBJ2-2
CASSSGTPTYGEQFF	TRBV6-1	TRBJ2-1
CASSPQGFVRSNQPQHF	TRBV27	TRBJ1-5
CASSLGWDRNEQFF	TRBV5-1	TRBJ2-1
CASRGPGGGAGDTQYF	TRBV28	TRBJ2-3
CASSAYRGVGEAFF	TRBV6-1	TRBJ1-1
CASSLGGYLNYGYTF	TRBV5-4	TRBJ1-2